This T cell receptor beta chain stems from a study of Graves' ophthalmopathy and Graves' hyperthyroidism. Physicians reached a diagnosis by relying on clinical symptoms, serum thyroxine, TRAb, thyroid ultrasound and orbital computed tomography. This clonotype was seen many times. V lost 4 bases, J lost 2 bases, and 11 bases lay in between. The V gene's germline CDR1 is SEHNR and CDR2 FQNEAQ (reference sequence). CDR3 length equals 15 residues. Using RNA transcripts, the TCR beta CDR3 regions were amplified. A first-round RT-PCR used HTBI primers, followed by a second-round multiplex PCR. One entry per CDR3 protein, called by TCRdb with MiXCR from the multiplex PCR reads. Of 400,000 to 450,000 distinct CDR3 sequences in the sample, about 21% were seen once.

Sequencing was done on a sample of peripheral blood. J is TRBJ2-2 and V is TRBV7-9; D is possibly TRBD2 (6 bases). This sequence was found in a woman in her late teens or twenties with stable Graves' hyperthyroidism. CDR3 in amino acids: CASSYLRDNTGELFF. The CDR3 DNA reads as TGTGCCAGCAGCTATCTGCGGGATAACACCGGGGAGCTGTTTTTT.